This T cell receptor beta chain was recorded in a study of beta chain features in type 1 diabetes. Looking at the study overall: Healthy donors and patients had similar age, gender and cell yields. Study conclusions and caveats: A moderate, significant TCRB CDR3 shortening appeared in type 1 diabetes across four CD4+ subsets. For patients, the naive, central memory and Treg TCRB repertoires appeared more alike than for healthy donors.

As concerns this clone: What it binds is unknown.

Sequenced material consisted of expressed TCRB transcripts (all of the isolated RNA was reverse transcribed). Clones were read by immunoSEQ multiplex PCR, and TCRdb kept only the in-frame ones, dropping some. The data contain around 600,000 clones, over 10% of them singletons. The germline V gene has CDR1 SGHRS and CDR2 YFSETQ. The length of the CDR3 is 15 residues. J gave up 5 bases and V 4 bases, and 8 bases lay outside the gene matches. The chain has TRBV5-1 and TRBJ2-1; 8 nucleotides match TRBD1. The sample was naive CD4+ T cells from blood. The receptor's source is a man between 25 and 39 years old with type 1 diabetes. The CDR3 spells CASSATGDLHNEQFF. The CDR3 DNA reads as TGCGCCAGCAGCGCGACAGGGGATTTACACAATGAGCAGTTCTTC.